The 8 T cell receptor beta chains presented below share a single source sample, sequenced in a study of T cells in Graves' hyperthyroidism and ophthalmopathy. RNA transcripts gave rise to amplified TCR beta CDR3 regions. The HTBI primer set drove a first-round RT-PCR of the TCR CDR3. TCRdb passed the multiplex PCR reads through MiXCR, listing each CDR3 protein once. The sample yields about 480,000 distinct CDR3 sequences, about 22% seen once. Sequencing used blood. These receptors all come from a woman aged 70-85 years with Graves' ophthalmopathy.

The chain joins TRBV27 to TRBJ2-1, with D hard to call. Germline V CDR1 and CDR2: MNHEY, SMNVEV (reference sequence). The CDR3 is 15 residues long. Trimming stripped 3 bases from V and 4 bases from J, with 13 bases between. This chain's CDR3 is CASSLEGHRYNEQFF. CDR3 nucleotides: TGTGCCAGCAGTTTGGAAGGTCATCGATACAATGAGCAGTTCTTC.

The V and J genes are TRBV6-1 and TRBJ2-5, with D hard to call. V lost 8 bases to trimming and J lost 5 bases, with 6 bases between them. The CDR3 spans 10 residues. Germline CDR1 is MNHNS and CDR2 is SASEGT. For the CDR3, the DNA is TGTGCCAGCGGCCGGGAGACCCAGTACTTC. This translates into CASGRETQYF.

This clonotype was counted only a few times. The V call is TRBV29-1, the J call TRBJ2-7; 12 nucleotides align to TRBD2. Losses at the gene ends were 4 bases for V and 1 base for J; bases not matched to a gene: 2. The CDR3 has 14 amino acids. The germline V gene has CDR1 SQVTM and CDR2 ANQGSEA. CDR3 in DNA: TGCAGCGTTGGTGGACTAGCGGGGTCCTACGAGCAGTACTTC. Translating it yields CSVGGLAGSYEQYF.

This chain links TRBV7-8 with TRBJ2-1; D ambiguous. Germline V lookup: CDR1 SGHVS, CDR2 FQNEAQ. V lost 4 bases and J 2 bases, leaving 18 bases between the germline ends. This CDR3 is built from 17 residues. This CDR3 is CASSSIEANYAYNEQFF. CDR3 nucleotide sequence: TGTGCCAGCAGCTCCATAGAAGCGAACTACGCCTACAATGAGCAGTTCTTC.

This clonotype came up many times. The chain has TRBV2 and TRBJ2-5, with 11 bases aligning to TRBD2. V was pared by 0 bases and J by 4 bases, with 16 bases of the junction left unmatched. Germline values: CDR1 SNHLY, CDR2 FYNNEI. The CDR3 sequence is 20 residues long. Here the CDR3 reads CASSEALLLAGGFPGETQYF. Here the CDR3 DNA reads TGTGCCAGCAGTGAAGCGCTTCTCCTAGCGGGAGGATTCCCGGGAGAGACCCAGTACTTC.

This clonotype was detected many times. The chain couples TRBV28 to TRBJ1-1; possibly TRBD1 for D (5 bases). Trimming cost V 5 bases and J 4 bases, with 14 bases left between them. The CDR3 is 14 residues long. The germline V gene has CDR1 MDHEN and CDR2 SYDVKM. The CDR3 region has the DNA TGTGCCAGCAGTAGAGCCAGGGTGGGCACTGAAGCTTTCTTT. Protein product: CASSRARVGTEAFF.

In nucleotides, the CDR3 is TGTGCCAGTAAATTTATAAACCAGAACACTGAAGCTTTCTTT. It encodes CASKFINQNTEAFF. This sequence joins TRBV19 and TRBJ1-1; D is uncertain. The CDR3 is 14 amino acids. V lost 7 bases and J 1 base, leaving 13 bases between the germline ends. Per the germline V gene, CDR1 is LNHDA and CDR2 is SQIVND (reference sequence).

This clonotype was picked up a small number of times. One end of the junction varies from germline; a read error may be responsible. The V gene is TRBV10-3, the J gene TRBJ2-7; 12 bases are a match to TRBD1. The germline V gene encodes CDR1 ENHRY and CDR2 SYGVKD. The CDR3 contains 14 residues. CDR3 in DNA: TGTGCCACCAGTCCCGGGACAGGGGGCTTCGAGCAGTACTTC. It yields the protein CATSPGTGGFEQYF.